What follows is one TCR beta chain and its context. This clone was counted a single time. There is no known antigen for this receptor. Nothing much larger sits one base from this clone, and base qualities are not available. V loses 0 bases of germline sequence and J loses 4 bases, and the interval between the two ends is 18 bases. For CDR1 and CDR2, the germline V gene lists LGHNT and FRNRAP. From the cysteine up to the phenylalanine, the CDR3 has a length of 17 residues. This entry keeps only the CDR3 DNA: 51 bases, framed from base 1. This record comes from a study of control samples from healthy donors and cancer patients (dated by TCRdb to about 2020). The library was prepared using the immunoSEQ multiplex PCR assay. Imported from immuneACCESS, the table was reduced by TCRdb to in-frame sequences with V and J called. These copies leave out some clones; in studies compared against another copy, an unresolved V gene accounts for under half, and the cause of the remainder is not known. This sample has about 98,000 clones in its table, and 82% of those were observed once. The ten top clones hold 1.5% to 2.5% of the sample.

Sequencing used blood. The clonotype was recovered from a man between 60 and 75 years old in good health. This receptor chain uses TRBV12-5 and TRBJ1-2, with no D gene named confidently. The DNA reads TGTGCTAGTGGTTTGGTAGAAGGAGGGCAGCGCCTCTATGGCTACACCTTC. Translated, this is CASGLVEGGQRLYGYTF.